These 17 T cell receptor beta chains were sequenced from one sample in a study of cytomegalovirus exposure and HLA in healthy donors. Using immunoSEQ multiplex PCR, the repertoire was profiled, and TCRdb retains in-frame clones only, with some absent. The sample gives about 88,000 clones, approximately 96% of which show up once; roughly 0.82% is in the top ten. The sample taken for sequencing was PBMCs. Receptor source: a man younger than 35 in good health and CMV-seronegative.

The genes are TRBV28 and TRBJ1-5; D perhaps matches TRBD1 (5 bases). V lost 7 bases to trimming and J lost 4 bases, with 20 bases between them. Germline loops: CDR1 MDHEN, CDR2 SYDVKM. CDR3 size: 16 residues. The CDR3 reads CASTTPAGRRNQPQHF. CDR3 sequence (DNA): TGTGCCAGCACCACCCCCGCGGGGCGCCGAAATCAGCCCCAGCATTTT.

The V gene is TRBV27, the J gene TRBJ2-7, with no clear D. The CDR3 consists of 16 residues. From germline, CDR1 is MNHEY and CDR2 SMNVEV (reference sequence). V dropped 10 bases and J dropped 0 bases, with 22 bases sitting between them. CDR3 region: CATKPATRRISYEQYF. For the CDR3, the DNA is TGTGCCACCAAACCTGCGACACGCCGAATCTCCTACGAGCAGTACTTC.

V usage is TRBV29-1 and J usage is TRBJ2-1, with TRBD1 matching over 8 bases. The CDR3 extends over 14 amino acids. CDR1 and CDR2 from the germline V gene are SQVTM and ANQGSEA. V dropped 8 bases and J dropped 4; count of bases not matched to a gene: 10. The CDR3 coding sequence is TGCAGCTCAGTAGGGACAGGAGAGTACAATGAGCAGTTCTTC. Its translation is CSSVGTGEYNEQFF.

The chain employs TRBV18 and TRBJ1-1; D ambiguous. The CDR3 is made up of 15 amino acids. Trimming took off 2 bases at V and 0 bases at J, with 10 bases between the two ends. Per germline, CDR1 KGHSH and CDR2 LQKENI. CDR3 region: CASSPYGDMNTEAFF. In DNA, the CDR3 is TGTGCCAGCTCACCATACGGGGATATGAACACTGAAGCTTTCTTT.

This clone showed up just once. The chain joins TRBV28 to TRBJ2-7; 9 bases line up with TRBD1. The germline CDR1 and CDR2 sequences are MDHEN and SYDVKM. V dropped 5 bases and J dropped 4; count of bases not matched to a gene: 9. The CDR3 is made up of 15 amino acids. The CDR3, as DNA: TGTGCCAGCAGTGTATCCGGGACAGGGTTGTACGAGCAGTACTTC. It codes for CASSVSGTGLYEQYF.

This rearrangement joins TRBV29-1 to TRBJ2-1; D unclear. Trimming took off 4 bases at V and 13 bases at J, with 5 bases between the two ends. The CDR3 runs to 8 residues. Germline V CDR1 and CDR2: SQVTM, ANQGSEA. The CDR3 DNA is TGCAGCGTTGCCCATCAGTTCTTC. Translating it yields CSVAHQFF.

The rearrangement uses TRBV2 and TRBJ1-1; no definite D call. Germline V lookup: CDR1 SNHLY, CDR2 FYNNEI. The V and J ends lost 0 bases and 7 bases respectively, with 6 bases between them. The CDR3 runs 12 residues. The CDR3 sequence: CASSEARVEAFF. The CDR3 coding sequence is TGTGCCAGCAGTGAAGCACGCGTTGAAGCTTTCTTT.

The rearrangement links TRBV30 to TRBJ1-2, with 7 bases that match TRBD1. Germline values: CDR1 GTSNPN, CDR2 SVGIG (reference sequence). The CDR3 has 13 residues. The V and J ends lost 2 bases and 3 bases, in that order; junction bases with no gene match: 3. CDR3 in DNA: TGTGCCTGGAGTAAAGGACAGGACTATGGCTACACCTTC. Translated: CAWSKGQDYGYTF.

In its sample, this clone was seen once. This chain links TRBV6-5 with TRBJ1-3, with TRBD1 identical over 7 bases. Germline V gives CDR1 MNHEY, CDR2 SVGAGI. Trimming at V came to 6 bases and at J to 8 bases, leaving 1 base not matched to a gene. The CDR3 has 11 residues. The CDR3 spells CASSQGDTIYF. The CDR3 DNA reads as TGTGCCAGCAGCCAGGGGGACACCATATATTTT.

The chain carries TRBV6-1 and TRBJ2-2; possibly TRBD2 for D (5 bases). The CDR3 consists of 15 residues. Germline V gene sequence: CDR1 MNHNS, CDR2 SASEGT. The germline V and J ends were trimmed by 3 bases and 4 bases, with 12 bases remaining between them. The DNA of the CDR3 is TGTGCCAGCAGTGAGCTAGTCGGACTCACCGGGGAGCTGTTTTTT. Protein sequence: CASSELVGLTGELFF.

This chain connects TRBV28 to TRBJ1-2, with a tentative D call TRBD1 (5 bases). The CDR3 is 17 residues long. Germline CDR1 reads MDHEN; CDR2 reads SYDVKM. V was pared by 7 bases and J by 7 bases, with 28 bases between. CDR3 region: CASKAGTAATQAGGYTF. The CDR3 bases are TGTGCCAGCAAAGCCGGGACGGCGGCGACCCAAGCGGGTGGCTACACCTTC.

This sequence joins TRBV7-2 and TRBJ2-1, with D possibly TRBD2 on 6 matching bases. Germline-derived CDR1 and CDR2 are SGHTA and FQGNSA. This CDR3 comprises 14 residues. The V and J ends lost 5 bases and 8 bases respectively, with 16 bases between them. DNA of the CDR3: TGTGCCAGCAGCCCCGCGCAGTCGGGGGATGAGCAGTTCTTC. Translating gives CASSPAQSGDEQFF.

This chain connects TRBV5-8 to TRBJ2-7, with D maybe TRBD2 (6 bases). This CDR3 spans 16 amino acids. Deletions cut 2 bases from V and 3 bases from J, with 18 bases between. Germline V gene sequence: CDR1 SGHTS, CDR2 YDEGEE. The CDR3 reads CASSFRPWRGDYEQYF. CDR3 in DNA: TGTGCCAGCAGCTTTCGCCCATGGCGGGGAGACTACGAGCAGTACTTC.

The gene calls are TRBV6-5 and TRBJ1-1; possibly TRBD1 for D (5 bases). From germline, CDR1 is MNHEY and CDR2 SVGAGI. Trimming removed 7 bases at V and 3 bases at J, with 15 bases between. The CDR3 loop spans 14 amino acids. CDR3 in amino acids: CASKRTGLYTEAFF. The CDR3 DNA follows: TGTGCCAGCAAGCGTACAGGCCTATACACTGAAGCTTTCTTT.

V and J are TRBV10-3 and TRBJ2-1; 8 bases align to TRBD2. Germline trimming cut 4 bases from V and 3 bases from J; bases unmatched to any gene: 8. Germline CDR1 ENHRY, CDR2 SYGVKD. The CDR3 covers 16 residues. CDR3 bases: TGTGCCATCAGTGGAGGGATAGCGGGGAGCTACAATGAGCAGTTCTTC. It is translated as CAISGGIAGSYNEQFF.

The chain has TRBV27 and TRBJ2-2; TRBD2 aligns across 9 bases. The CDR3 contains 18 residues. Germline loops: CDR1 MNHEY, CDR2 SMNVEV (reference sequence). The J segment lost 5 bases and the V segment lost 5 bases, leaving 15 bases of the junction unmatched. The CDR3 protein is CASSSTPPGLAPTGELFF. CDR3 DNA sequence: TGTGCCAGCAGTAGTACGCCCCCCGGACTAGCGCCGACCGGGGAGCTGTTTTTT.

Note on this clone: One junction end disagrees with the germline gene, perhaps due to a read error. The J gene is TRBJ2-5, the V gene TRBV29-1; a weak D match, TRBD2 (6 bases). Germline CDR1 is SQVTM and CDR2 is ANQGSEA. This CDR3 comprises 12 residues. The DNA for the CDR3 is TGCAGCACCGCACGGGGGAAAGAAACCCAGTACTTC. This sequence encodes CSTARGKETQYF.